This T cell receptor (beta chain) was obtained from a study of spatial heterogeneity in lung cancer. Study background: A total of about 73 untreated early-stage non-small cell lung cancer patients served as donors. Where they were available, follow-up PBMC samples were sequenced, at a median of around 26 months after resection.

Each TCR cDNA molecule bore a unique molecular identifier. One entry per CDR3 protein results from TCRdb running MiXCR on the 5' RACE reads. The table shows under 35,000 distinct CDR3 sequences, with roughly 5.7% occurring only once. V lost 4 bases and J 7 bases, leaving 5 bases between the germline ends. CDR3 length: 11 amino acids. The time point was: blood at routine non-recurrence follow-up after resection. From tumor, nontumor lung or frozen PBMC, whole RNA was taken unsorted for sequencing. This clonotype was observed at least ten times. The clonotype originates from a female donor with early-stage non-small cell lung cancer. Sequences were derived from PBMCs, sampled at follow-up. This chain links TRBV23-1 with TRBJ2-1; no definite D call. TRBV23-1 falls under the ORF class, with uncertain function. The CDR3: CASSRENEQFF. In DNA, the CDR3 is TGCGCCAGCAGTCGGGAAAATGAGCAGTTCTTC.